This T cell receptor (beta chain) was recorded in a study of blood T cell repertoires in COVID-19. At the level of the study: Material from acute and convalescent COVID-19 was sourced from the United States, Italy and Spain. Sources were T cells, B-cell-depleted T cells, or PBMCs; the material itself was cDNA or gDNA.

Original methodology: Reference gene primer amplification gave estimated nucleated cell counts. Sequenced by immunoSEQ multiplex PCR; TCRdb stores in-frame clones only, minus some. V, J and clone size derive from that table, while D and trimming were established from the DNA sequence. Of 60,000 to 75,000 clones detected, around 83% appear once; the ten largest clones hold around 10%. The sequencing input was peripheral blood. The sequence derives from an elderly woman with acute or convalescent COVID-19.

The CDR3, as DNA: TGTGCCAGCCAACAGCCGGGACAGATAAACACTGAAGCTTTCTTT. Encoded protein: CASQQPGQINTEAFF. This chain links TRBV19 with TRBJ1-1, with TRBD1 matching over 7 bases. This CDR3 has 15 amino acids. Trimming cost V 9 bases and J 2 bases; bases outside gene matches: 12. Germline V gene data show CDR1 as LNHDA and CDR2 as SQIVND (reference sequence).